The sequence of this T cell receptor beta chain was determined in a study of a mutant IDH1 vaccine in newly diagnosed glioma. The CDR3 extends over 15 amino acids. Germline V gene lookup returns CDR1 SGHRS and CDR2 YFSETQ. Between the trimmed V and J ends, which lost 0 bases and 7 bases, there was a span of 11 bases. The time point was: baseline, week 1 (first vaccination visit). Treatment described: pre-vaccination baseline after standard-of-care therapy. Using immunoSEQ multiplex PCR, the repertoire was profiled, and TCRdb retains in-frame clones only, with some absent. This table has nearly 15,000 clones, approximately 92% appearing once.

The chain links TRBV5-1 to TRBJ1-6, with D tentatively TRBD1 (5 bases). The sequence derives from a woman aged 40-49 years with glioma. Some clones in this sample may be carry-over from other donors' samples. This material consisted of PBMCs, taken from a glioma patient treated with radiotherapy, temozolomide or both. In DNA form, the CDR3 reads TGCGCCAGCAGCTTGGATCGGGGGTCGAATTCACCCCTCCACTTT. Its translation: CASSLDRGSNSPLHF.